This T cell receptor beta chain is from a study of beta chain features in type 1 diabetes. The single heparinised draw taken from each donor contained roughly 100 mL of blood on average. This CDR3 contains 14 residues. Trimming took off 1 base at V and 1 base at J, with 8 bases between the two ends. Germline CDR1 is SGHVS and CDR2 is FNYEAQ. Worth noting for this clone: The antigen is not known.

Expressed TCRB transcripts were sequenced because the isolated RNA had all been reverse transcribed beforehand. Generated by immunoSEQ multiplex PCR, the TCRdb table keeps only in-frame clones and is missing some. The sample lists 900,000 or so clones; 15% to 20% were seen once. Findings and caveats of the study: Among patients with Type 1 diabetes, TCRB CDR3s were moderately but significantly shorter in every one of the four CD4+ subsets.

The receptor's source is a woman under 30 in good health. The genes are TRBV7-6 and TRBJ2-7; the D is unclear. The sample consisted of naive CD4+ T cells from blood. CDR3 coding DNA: TGTGCCAGCAGCTTAGACCAGTATTCCTACGAGCAGTACTTC. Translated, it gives CASSLDQYSYEQYF.